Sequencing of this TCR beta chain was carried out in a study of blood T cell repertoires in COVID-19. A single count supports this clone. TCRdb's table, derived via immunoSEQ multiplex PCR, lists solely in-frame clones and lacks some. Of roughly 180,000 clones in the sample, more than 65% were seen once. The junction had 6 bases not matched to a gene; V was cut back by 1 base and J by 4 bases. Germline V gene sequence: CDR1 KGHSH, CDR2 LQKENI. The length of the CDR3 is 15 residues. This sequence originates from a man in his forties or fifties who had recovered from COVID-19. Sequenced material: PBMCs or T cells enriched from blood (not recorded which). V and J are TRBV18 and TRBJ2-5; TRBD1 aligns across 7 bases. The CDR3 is CASSPRTGEGETQYF. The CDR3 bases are TGTGCCAGCTCACCACGAACAGGGGAAGGAGAGACCCAGTACTTC.